The sequence of this TCR beta chain was determined in a study of shared clonotypes between healthy human individuals. Germline CDR1 reads MNHNS; CDR2 reads SASEGT. This CDR3 comprises 12 residues. The V end lost 6 bases, the J end lost 2 bases, and 8 bases lay between the germline ends. Here immunoSEQ multiplex PCR was the method, and the copy in TCRdb shows in-frame clones only, minus some. The sample lists approximately 600,000 clones, roughly 96% seen once, with 0.11% in the top ten. Naivety among CD8 cells was defined by CD45RO negativity and positive CCR7 selection, thereby excluding terminally differentiated effector memory CD45RA+ cells.

The sample taken for sequencing was naive CD8+ T cells sorted from blood. V gene TRBV6-1 combines with J gene TRBJ2-7; no definite D call. The clonotype originates from a woman in her 30s in good health. CDR3 amino acids: CASRVNPYEQYF. CDR3 DNA: TGTGCCAGCAGGGTCAACCCCTACGAGCAGTACTTC.